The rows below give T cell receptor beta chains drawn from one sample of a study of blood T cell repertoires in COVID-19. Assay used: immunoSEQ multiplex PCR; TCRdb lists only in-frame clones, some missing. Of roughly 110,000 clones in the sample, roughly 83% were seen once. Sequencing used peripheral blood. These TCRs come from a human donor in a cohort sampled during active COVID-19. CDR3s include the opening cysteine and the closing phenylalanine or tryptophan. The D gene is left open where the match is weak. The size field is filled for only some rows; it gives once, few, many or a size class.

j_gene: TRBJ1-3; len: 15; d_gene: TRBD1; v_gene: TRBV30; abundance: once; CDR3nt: TGTGCCTGGAGTGTACGAACAGGGGTAGGAAACACCATATATTTT; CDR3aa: CAWSVRTGVGNTIYF
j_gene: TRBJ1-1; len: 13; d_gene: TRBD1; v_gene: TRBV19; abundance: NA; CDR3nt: TGTGCCAGTAGTACCCTAGACAGGGAAGAAGCTTTCTTT; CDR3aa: CASSTLDREEAFF
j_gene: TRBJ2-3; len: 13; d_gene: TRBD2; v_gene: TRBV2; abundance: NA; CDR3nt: TGTGCCAGCAGCAGCGGGATGGCAGATACGCAGTATTTT; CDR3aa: CASSSGMADTQYF
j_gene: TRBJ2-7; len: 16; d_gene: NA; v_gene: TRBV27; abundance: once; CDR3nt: TGTGCCAGCAGTTTATCATCCAGGGGCATTACCTACGAGCAGTACTTC; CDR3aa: CASSLSSRGITYEQYF
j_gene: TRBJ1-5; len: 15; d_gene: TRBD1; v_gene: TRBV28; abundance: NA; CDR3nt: TGTGCCACCGAAGTAGGACAGGGGGCTAGTCAGCCCCAGCATTTT; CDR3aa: CATEVGQGASQPQHF
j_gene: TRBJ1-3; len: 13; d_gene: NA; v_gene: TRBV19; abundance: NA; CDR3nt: TGTGCCAGTAGTCCGCCACAGCTAAACACCATATATTTT; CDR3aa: CASSPPQLNTIYF
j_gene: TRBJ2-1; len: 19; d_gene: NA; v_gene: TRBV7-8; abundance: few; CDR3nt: TGTGCCAGCAGCTTAGCGCGTTTTGGGGGCAAAGGAAGGGCCAATGAGCAGTTCTTC; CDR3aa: CASSLARFGGKGRANEQFF
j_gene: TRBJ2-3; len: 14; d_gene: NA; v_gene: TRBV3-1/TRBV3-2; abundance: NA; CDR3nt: TGTGCCAGCAGCCAGCTATACCCCACAGATACGCAGTATTTT; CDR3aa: CASSQLYPTDTQYF
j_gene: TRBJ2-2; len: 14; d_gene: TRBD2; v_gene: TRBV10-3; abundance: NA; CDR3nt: TGTGCCATCAAGGGACTACCAGAGACCGGGGAGCTGTTTTTT; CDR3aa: CAIKGLPETGELFF
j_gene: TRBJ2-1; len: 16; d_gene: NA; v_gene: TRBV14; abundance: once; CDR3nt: TGTGCCAGCAGCTCCCCGGGACTTCTAAGTTCCAATGAGCAGTTCTTC; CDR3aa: CASSSPGLLSSNEQFF
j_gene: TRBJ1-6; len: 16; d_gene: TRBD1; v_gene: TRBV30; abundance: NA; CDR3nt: TGTGCCTGGAGTGTAGAAGGGGGACAGGGCGGCTCACCCCTCCACTTT; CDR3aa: CAWSVEGGQGGSPLHF
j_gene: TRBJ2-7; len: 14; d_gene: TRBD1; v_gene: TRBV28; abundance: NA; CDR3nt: TGTGCCAGCACCACCGGAACAGGGGGCTACGAGCAGTACTTC; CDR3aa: CASTTGTGGYEQYF
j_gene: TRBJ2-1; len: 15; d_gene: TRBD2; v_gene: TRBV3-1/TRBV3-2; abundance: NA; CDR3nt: TGTGCCAGCAGCCCCCCAGCGGGAGTTCACAATGAGCAGTTCTTC; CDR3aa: CASSPPAGVHNEQFF
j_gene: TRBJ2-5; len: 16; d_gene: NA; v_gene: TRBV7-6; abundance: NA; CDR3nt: TGTGCCAGCAGCTTCTCCGGGACAACTACGGAAGAGACCCAGTACTTC; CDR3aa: CASSFSGTTTEETQYF
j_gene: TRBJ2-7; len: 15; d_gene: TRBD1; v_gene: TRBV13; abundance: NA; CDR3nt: TGTGCCAGCAGCTTAGGCCTGGGGACAGTCTACGAGCAGTACTTC; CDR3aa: CASSLGLGTVYEQYF
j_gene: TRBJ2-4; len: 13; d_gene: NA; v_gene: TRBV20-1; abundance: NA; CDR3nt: TGCAGTGCTAGTGATCCTTCCAAAAACATTCAGTACTTC; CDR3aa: CSASDPSKNIQYF
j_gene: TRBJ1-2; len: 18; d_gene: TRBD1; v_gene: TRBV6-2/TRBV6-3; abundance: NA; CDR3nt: TGTGCCAGCAGTACCCCTGGGCTCCCTGTACAGGGGGGCTATGGCTACACCTTC; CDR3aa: CASSTPGLPVQGGYGYTF
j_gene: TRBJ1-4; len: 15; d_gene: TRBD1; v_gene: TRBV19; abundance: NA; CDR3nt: TGTGCCAGTAGGCCCTCCGGGACAGGGTATGAAAAACTGTTTTTT; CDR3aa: CASRPSGTGYEKLFF
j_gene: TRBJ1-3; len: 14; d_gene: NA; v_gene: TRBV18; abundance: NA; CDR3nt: TGTGCCAGCTCCCCGACGACAGATGGAAACACCATATATTTT; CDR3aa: CASSPTTDGNTIYF
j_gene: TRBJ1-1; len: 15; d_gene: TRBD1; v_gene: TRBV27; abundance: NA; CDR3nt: TGTGCCAGCAGTTCCAGGACAGGGGGCGGCACTGAAGCTTTCTTT; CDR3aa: CASSSRTGGGTEAFF
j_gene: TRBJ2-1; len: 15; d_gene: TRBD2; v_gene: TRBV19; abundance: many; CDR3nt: TGTGCCAGTAGTATAGAGGGACTAGCCTACAATGAGCAGTTCTTC; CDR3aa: CASSIEGLAYNEQFF
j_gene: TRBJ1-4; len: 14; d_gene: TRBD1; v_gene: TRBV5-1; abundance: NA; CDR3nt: TGCGCCAGCAGCGGACAGGGGGCTAATGAAAAACTGTTTTTT; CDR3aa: CASSGQGANEKLFF
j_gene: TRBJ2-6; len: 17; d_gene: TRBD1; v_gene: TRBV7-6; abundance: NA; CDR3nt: TGTGCCAGCAGCCACGACAGGGGATCGACTGGGGCCAACGTCCTGACTTTC; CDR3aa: CASSHDRGSTGANVLTF
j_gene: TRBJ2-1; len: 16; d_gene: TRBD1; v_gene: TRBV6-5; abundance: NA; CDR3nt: TGTGCCAGCAGTTACTCGACAGGGGGCATTAACAATGAGCAGTTCTTC; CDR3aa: CASSYSTGGINNEQFF
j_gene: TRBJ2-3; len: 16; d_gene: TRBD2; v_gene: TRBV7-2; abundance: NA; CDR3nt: TGTGCCAGCAGAACCAGACTAGCGGGAGGGCCAGATACGCAGTATTTT; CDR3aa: CASRTRLAGGPDTQYF
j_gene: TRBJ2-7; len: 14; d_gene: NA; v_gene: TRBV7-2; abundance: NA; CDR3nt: TGTGCCAACGAGGAGGGCGACAGGGCCTACGAGCAGTACTTC; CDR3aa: CANEEGDRAYEQYF
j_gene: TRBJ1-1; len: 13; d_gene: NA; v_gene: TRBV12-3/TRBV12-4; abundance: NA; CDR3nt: TGTGCCGCCATGGGACAAATAAACACTGAAGCTTTCTTT; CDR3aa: CAAMGQINTEAFF
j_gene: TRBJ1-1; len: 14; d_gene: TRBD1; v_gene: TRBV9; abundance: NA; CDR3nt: TGTGCCAGCAGCCCCGGACAGGGGGCTGGTGAAGCTTTCTTT; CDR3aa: CASSPGQGAGEAFF
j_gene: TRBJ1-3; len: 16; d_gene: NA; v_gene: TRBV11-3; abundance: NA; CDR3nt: TGTGCCAGCAGCTTAGTGGCCAGGGGAGCAGGAAACACCATATATTTT; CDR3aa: CASSLVARGAGNTIYF
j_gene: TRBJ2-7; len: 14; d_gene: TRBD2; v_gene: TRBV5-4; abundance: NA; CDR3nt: TGTGCCAGCAGCGAGGGACTAGCCGACTACGAGCAGTACTTC; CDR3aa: CASSEGLADYEQYF
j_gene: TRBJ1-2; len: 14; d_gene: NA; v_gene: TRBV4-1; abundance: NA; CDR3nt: TGCGCCAGCAGCCAAGGAGGCAGGGTCTTCGGCTACACCTTC; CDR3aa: CASSQGGRVFGYTF
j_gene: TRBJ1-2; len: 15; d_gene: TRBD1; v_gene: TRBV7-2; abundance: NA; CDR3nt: TGTGCCAGCAGCCCCGCCGGGACAGGGTCTTATGGCTACACCTTC; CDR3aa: CASSPAGTGSYGYTF
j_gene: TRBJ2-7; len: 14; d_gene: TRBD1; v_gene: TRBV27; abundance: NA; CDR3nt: TGTGCCAGCAGTTCCTGGACAGGGAAACACGAGCAGTACTTC; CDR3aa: CASSSWTGKHEQYF
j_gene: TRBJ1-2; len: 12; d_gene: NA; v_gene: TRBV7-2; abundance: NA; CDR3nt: TGTGCCAGCAGCCATCCGGGACTGGGCTACACCTTC; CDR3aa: CASSHPGLGYTF
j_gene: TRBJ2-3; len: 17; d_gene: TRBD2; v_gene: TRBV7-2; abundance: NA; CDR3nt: TGTGCCAGCAGCCTCAACGTGGCGGGAGGAGGGGTGAATACGCAGTATTTT; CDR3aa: CASSLNVAGGGVNTQYF
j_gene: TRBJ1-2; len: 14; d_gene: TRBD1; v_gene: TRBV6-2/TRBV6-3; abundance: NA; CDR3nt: TGTGCCAGCAGTTTCAGGACAGGAGGCTATGGCTACACCTTC; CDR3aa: CASSFRTGGYGYTF
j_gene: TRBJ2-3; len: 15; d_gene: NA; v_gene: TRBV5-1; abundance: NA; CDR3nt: TGCGCCAGCAGCTTGCAGCGACTCCACACAGATACGCAGTATTTT; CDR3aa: CASSLQRLHTDTQYF
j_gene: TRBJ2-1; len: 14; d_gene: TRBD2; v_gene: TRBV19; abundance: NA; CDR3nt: TGTGCCAGTAGTGGGGGGAGGGGATTCAATGAGCAGTTCTTC; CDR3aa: CASSGGRGFNEQFF
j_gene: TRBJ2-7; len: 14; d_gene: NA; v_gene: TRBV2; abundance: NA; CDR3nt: TGTGCCAGCAAAAAAACCATTGGCCAGATCGAGCAGTACTTC; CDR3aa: CASKKTIGQIEQYF
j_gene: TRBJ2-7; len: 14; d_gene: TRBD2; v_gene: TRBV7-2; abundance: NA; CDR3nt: TGTGCCAGCAGCTCGGGACTAGCGGGTTACGAGCAGTACTTC; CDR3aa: CASSSGLAGYEQYF
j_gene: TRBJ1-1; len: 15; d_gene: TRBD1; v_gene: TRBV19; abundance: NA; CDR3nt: TGTGCCAGTACTGAACAGGGGGCTCGAGGAACTGAAGCTTTCTTT; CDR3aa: CASTEQGARGTEAFF
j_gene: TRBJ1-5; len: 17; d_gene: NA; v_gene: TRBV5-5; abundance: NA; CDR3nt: TGTGCCAGCAGCTTGGAAGGGGCCAGGGCGAGCAATCAGCCCCAGCATTTT; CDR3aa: CASSLEGARASNQPQHF
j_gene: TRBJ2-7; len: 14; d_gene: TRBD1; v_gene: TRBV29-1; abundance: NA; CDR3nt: TGCAGCGTTGAAGATCCGGGACAGAGTATGGAGCAGTACTTC; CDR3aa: CSVEDPGQSMEQYF
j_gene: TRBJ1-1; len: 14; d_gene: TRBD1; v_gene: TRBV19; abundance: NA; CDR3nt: TGTGCCAGTAAACGACAGGGGGCGAGTACTGAAGCTTTCTTT; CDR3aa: CASKRQGASTEAFF
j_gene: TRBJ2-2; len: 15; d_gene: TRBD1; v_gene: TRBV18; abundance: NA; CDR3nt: TGTGCCAGCTCACCAGCCAGGGGGTCAACCGGGGAGCTGTTTTTT; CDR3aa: CASSPARGSTGELFF
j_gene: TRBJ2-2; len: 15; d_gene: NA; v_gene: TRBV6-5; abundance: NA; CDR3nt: TGTGCCAGCAAAGGGGGGGCGATATTCACCGGGGAGCTGTTTTTT; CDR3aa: CASKGGAIFTGELFF
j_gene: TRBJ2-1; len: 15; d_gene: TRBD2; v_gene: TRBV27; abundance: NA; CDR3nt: TGTGCCAGCAGTTTCGCGGGAGGGCTCACCTATGAGCAGTTCTTC; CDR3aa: CASSFAGGLTYEQFF
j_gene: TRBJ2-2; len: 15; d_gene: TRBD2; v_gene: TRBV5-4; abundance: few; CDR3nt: TGTGCCAGCAGCCACCCTAGCGGAGAAGCCGGGGAGCTGTTTTTT; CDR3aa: CASSHPSGEAGELFF
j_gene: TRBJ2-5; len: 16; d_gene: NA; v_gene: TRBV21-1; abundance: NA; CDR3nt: TGTGCCAGCAGCACCCGACTAGCGGGAGTTGGAGAGACCCAGTACTTC; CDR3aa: CASSTRLAGVGETQYF
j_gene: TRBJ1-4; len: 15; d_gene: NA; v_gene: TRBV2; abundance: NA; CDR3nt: TGTGCCAGCAGTCTTGGTGGGGGGTCGGGTGAAAAACTGTTTTTT; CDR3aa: CASSLGGGSGEKLFF
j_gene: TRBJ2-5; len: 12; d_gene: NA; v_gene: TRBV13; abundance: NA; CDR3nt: TGTGCCAGCAGCTTAGGCCGAGAGACCCAGTACTTC; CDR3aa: CASSLGRETQYF
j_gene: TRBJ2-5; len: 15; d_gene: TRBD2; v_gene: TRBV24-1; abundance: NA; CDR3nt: TGTGCCACCAGTGATTTGCGGGGAGGGGAAGAGACCCAGTACTTC; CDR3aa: CATSDLRGGEETQYF
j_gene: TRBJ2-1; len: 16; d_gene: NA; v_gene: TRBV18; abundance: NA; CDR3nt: TGTGCCAGCTCACCCCACCCCCCGACAGCTAACAATGAGCAGTTCTTC; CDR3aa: CASSPHPPTANNEQFF
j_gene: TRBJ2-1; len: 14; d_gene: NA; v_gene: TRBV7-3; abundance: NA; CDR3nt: TGTGCCAGCAGTCGAACTGCCAAGGAGAATGAGCAGTTCTTC; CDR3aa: CASSRTAKENEQFF
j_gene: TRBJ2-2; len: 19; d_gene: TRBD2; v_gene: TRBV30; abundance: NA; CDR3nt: TGTGCCTGGGGGAAAAGTAGGGCTGGGACTAGCGGGAGTGTATGGGAGCTGTTTTTT; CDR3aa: CAWGKSRAGTSGSVWELFF
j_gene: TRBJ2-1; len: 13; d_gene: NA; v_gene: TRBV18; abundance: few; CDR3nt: TGTGCCAGCTCACCCGGGGTTGCCAATGAGCAGTTCTTC; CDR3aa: CASSPGVANEQFF